Given below is one T cell receptor (beta chain) in context. The PCR used 60 Vbeta and 13 Jbeta primers. Profiled with immunoSEQ multiplex PCR; TCRdb holds only in-frame clones, not every one. The data show about 120,000 clones, over 60% seen once. The data are from a study of cytomegalovirus exposure and HLA in healthy donors. Trimming took 7 bases from V and 8 from J, leaving 18 bases between them. Germline CDR1 reads SGHRS; CDR2 reads YFSETQ. This CDR3 region has 13 residues. The V and J genes are TRBV5-1 and TRBJ1-2; no reliable D call. The sequence derives from a woman in her 40s in good health and CMV-seropositive. Sequencing input: PBMCs. CDR3 in amino acids: CASAILSGEGYTF. CDR3 DNA: TGCGCCAGCGCAATTCTTAGCGGTGAAGGCTACACCTTC.